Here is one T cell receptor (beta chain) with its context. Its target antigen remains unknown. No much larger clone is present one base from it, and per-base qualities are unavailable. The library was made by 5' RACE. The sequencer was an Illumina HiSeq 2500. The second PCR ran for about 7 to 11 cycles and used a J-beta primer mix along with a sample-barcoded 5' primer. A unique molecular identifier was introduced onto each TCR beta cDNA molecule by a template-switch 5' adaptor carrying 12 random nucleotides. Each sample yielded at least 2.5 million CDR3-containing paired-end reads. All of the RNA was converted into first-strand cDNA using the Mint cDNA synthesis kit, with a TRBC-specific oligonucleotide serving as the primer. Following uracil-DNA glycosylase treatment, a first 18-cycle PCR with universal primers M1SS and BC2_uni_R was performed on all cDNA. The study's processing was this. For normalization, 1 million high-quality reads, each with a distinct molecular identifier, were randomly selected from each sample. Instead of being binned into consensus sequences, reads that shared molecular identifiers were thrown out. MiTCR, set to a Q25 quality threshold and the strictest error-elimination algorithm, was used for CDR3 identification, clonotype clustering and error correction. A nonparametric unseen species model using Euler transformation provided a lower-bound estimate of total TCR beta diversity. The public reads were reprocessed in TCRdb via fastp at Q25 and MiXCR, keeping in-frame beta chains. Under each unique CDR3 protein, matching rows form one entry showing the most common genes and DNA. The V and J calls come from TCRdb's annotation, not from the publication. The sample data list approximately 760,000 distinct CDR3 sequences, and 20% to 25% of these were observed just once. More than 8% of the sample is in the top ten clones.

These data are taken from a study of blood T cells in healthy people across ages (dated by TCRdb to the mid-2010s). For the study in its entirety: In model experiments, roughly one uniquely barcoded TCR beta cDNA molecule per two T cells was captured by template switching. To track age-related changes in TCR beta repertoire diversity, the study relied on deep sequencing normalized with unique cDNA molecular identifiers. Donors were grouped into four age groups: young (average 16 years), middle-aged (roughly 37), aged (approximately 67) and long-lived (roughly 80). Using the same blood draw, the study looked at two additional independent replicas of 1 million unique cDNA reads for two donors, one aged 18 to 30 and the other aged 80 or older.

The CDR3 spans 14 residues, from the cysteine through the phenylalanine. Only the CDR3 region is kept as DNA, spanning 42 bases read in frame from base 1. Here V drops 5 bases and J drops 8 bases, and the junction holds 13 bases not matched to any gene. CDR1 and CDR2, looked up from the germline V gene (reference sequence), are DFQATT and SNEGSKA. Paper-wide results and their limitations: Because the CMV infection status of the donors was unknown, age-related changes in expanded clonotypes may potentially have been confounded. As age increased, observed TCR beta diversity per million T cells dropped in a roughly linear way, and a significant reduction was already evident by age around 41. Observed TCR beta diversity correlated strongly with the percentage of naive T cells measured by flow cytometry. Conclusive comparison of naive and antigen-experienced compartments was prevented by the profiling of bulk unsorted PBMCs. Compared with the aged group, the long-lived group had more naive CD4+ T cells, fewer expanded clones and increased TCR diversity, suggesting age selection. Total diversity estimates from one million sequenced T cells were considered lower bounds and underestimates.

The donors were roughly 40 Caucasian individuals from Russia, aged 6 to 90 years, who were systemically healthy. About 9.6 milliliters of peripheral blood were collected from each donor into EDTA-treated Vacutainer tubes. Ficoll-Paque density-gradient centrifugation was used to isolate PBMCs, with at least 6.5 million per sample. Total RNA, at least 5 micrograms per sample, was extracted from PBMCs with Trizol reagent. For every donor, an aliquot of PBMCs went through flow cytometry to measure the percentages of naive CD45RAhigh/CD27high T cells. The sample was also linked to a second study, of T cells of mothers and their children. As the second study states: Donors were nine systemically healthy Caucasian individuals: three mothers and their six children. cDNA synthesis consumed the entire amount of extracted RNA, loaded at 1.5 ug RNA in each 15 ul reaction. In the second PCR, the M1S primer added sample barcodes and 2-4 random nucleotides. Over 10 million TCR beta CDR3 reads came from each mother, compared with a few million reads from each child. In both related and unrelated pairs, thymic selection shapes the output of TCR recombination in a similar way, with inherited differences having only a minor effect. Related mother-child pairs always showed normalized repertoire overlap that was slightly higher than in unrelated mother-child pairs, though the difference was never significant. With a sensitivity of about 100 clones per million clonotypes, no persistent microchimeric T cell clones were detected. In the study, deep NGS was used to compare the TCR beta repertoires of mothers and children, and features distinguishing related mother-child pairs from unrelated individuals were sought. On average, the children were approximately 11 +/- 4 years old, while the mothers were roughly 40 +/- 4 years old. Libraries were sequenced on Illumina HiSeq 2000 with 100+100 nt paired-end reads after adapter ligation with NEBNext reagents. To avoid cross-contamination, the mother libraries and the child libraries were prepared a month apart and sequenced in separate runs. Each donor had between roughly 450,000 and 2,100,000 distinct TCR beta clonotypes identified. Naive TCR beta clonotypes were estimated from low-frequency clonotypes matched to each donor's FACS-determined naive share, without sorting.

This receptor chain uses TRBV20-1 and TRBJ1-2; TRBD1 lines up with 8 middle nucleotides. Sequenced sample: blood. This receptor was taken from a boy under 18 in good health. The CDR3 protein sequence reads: CSAHHPTGEGGYTF. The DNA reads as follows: TGCAGTGCTCATCATCCGACAGGGGAGGGAGGCTACACCTTC.